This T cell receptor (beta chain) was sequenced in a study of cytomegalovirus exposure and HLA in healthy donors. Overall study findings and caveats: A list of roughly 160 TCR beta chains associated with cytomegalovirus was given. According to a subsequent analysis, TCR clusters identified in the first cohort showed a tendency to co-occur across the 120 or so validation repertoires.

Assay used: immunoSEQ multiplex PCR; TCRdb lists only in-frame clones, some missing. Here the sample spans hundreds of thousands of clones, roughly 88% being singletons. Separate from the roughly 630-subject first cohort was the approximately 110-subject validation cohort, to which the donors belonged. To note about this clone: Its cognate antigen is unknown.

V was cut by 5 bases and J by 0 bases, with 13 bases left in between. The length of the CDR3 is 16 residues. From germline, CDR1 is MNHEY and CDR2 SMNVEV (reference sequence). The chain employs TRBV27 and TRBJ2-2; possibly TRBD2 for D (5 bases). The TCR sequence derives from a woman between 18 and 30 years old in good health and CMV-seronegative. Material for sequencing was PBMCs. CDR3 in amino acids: CASSPSPRANTGELFF. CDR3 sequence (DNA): TGTGCCAGCAGTCCTAGCCCCCGGGCGAACACCGGGGAGCTGTTTTTT.